This T cell receptor beta chain emerged from a study of control samples from healthy donors and cancer patients. TCRdb's table, derived via immunoSEQ multiplex PCR, lists solely in-frame clones and lacks some. The profile shows about 150,000 clones, 85% to 95% of them singletons. The germline CDR1 and CDR2 sequences are WNHNN and SYGVQD (reference sequence). The trim removed 2 bases at V and 2 bases at J, leaving 2 bases unmatched. This CDR3 has 15 residues. The source is a man in his forties in good health. The sequencing sample was made of blood. The chain links TRBV10-1 to TRBJ1-5, with 8 bases fitting TRBD1. The CDR3 loop is CASSEATGGNQPQHF. DNA for the CDR3: TGCGCCAGCAGTGAGGCGACAGGGGGCAATCAGCCCCAGCATTTT.